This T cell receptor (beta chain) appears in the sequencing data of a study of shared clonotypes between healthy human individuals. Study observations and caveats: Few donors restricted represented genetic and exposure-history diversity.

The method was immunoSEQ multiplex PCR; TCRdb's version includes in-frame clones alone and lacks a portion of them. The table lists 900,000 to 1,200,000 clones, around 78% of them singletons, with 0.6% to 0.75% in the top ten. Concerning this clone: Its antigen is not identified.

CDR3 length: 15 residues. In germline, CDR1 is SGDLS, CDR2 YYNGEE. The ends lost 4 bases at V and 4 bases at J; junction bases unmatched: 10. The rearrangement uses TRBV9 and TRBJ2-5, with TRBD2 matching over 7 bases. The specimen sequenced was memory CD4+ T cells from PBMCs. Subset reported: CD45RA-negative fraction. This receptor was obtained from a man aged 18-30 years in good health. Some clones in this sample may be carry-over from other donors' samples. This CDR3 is CASSSPVGGGETQYF. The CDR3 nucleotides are TGTGCCAGCAGCTCCCCGGTGGGGGGGGGAGAGACCCAGTACTTC.